What follows are 15 T cell receptor beta chains derived from one specimen sequenced in a study of shared T cell receptors in the human thymus. TCRdb's table, derived via immunoSEQ multiplex PCR, lists solely in-frame clones and lacks some. Of some 640,000 clones detected, around 87% appear once; the ten largest clones hold roughly 0.0087%. This sample also appeared in a second study, on human thymus T cells.

Sequenced sample: thymocytes. Receptors originate from a boy in the first two years of life with a congenital heart defect.

The J gene is TRBJ2-5, the V gene TRBV5-1; D call uncertain. This CDR3 contains 13 residues. Trimming took off 3 bases at V and 5 bases at J, with 11 bases between the two ends. Looked up from germline, CDR1 is SGHRS and CDR2 is YFSETQ. The CDR3: CASSSVPGETQYF. DNA of the CDR3: TGCGCCAGCAGCTCCGTTCCTGGCGAGACCCAGTACTTC. Complete variable domain (other parts from reference TRBV5-1 and TRBJ2-5): KAGVTQTPRYLIKTRGQQVTLSCSPISGHRSVSWYQQTPGQGLQFLFEYFSETQRNKGNFPGRFSGRQFSNSRSEMNVSTLELGDSALYLCASSSVPGETQYFGPGTRLLVL.

This chain uses TRBV5-4 with TRBJ1-1; D remains ambiguous. This CDR3 has 17 residues. Trimming cost V 0 bases and J 4 bases, with 19 bases left between them. In germline, CDR1 is SGHNT, CDR2 YYREEE (reference sequence). CDR3: CASSLADVAGFPTEAFF. The CDR3 nucleotides read TGTGCCAGCAGCTTGGCCGACGTGGCCGGGTTCCCCACTGAAGCTTTCTTT.

The V gene is TRBV5-4, the J gene TRBJ2-1; D is perhaps TRBD2 (6 bases). V dropped 2 bases and J dropped 10 bases, with 7 bases sitting between them. The CDR3 totals 11 residues. Germline V gene data show CDR1 as SGHNT and CDR2 as YYREEE (reference sequence). Here the CDR3 reads CASSFGGEQFF. As DNA, the CDR3 is TGTGCCAGCAGCTTTGGGGGGGAGCAGTTCTTC.

This chain connects TRBV11-3 to TRBJ2-1; 10 bases fit TRBD1. Germline CDR1 is SGHNT and CDR2 is YENEEA. The CDR3 is 17 amino acids. Trimming at V came to 1 base and at J to 5 bases, leaving 8 bases not matched to a gene. The CDR3: CASSLGTGTGVHNEQFF. CDR3 sequence (DNA): TGTGCCAGCAGCTTAGGGACCGGGACAGGGGTCCACAATGAGCAGTTCTTC.

The rearrangement uses TRBV11-2 and TRBJ2-3; the D gene is possibly TRBD2 (5 bases). The germline CDR1 and CDR2 sequences are SGHAT and FQNNGV. Deletions cut 8 bases from V and 2 bases from J, with 17 bases between. The CDR3 totals 15 residues. This CDR3 is CASLRGLIYTDTQYF. The DNA of the CDR3 is TGTGCCAGCCTTCGCGGACTGATTTACACAGATACGCAGTATTTT. Drawing the rest from reference TRBV11-2 and TRBJ2-3, the complete variable domain is EAGVAQSPRYKIIEKRQSVAFWCNPISGHATLYWYQQILGQGPKLLIQFQNNGVVDDSQLPKDRFSAERLKGVDSTLKIQPAKLEDSAVYLCASLRGLIYTDTQYFGPGTRLTVL.

The chain combines TRBV30 with TRBJ1-2; no definite D call. The ends were cut back, 2 bases at V and 0 bases at J, with 19 bases in the middle. Germline lookup yields CDR1 GTSNPN and CDR2 SVGIG (reference sequence). The CDR3 is 17 residues long. In DNA form, the CDR3 reads TGTGCCTGGAGTCGTGGAGCGGTCTCTTCAGCTAACTATGGCTACACCTTC. This gives the protein CAWSRGAVSSANYGYTF.

On this clone: Additional DNA sequences in this sample encode the identical CDR3. The chain recombines TRBV5-6 with TRBJ1-6; tentative D call: TRBD1 (5 bases). The germline V gene has CDR1 SGHDT and CDR2 YYEEEE. The CDR3 totals 18 residues. V was cut by 0 bases and J by 7 bases, with 20 bases left in between. The CDR3 sequence: CASSLARLGGLLNSPLHF. CDR3 sequence (DNA): TGTGCCAGCAGCTTGGCGAGGTTGGGGGGACTGCTAAATTCACCCCTCCACTTT.

In regard to this clone: Other DNA sequences of this sample code for an identical CDR3. The CDR3 here is CASSSQVNTEAFF. The CDR3 DNA reads as TGTGCCAGCAGTTCCCAGGTAAACACTGAAGCTTTCTTT. The V and J genes are TRBV6-5 and TRBJ1-1; D unclear. V lost 4 bases, J lost 2 bases, and 8 bases lay in between. The germline V gene has CDR1 MNHEY and CDR2 SVGAGI. The CDR3 contains 13 residues.

The rearrangement uses TRBV7-2 and TRBJ2-7, with TRBD2 matching 15 bases. This CDR3 spans 18 amino acids. The V and J ends lost 1 base and 3 bases, in that order; junction bases with no gene match: 7. Germline loops: CDR1 SGHTA, CDR2 FQGNSA. The CDR3 DNA reads as TGTGCCAGCAGCTTAGAGCGGACTAGCGGGAGGGCCTTCTACGAGCAGTACTTC. Its protein is CASSLERTSGRAFYEQYF.

The chain uses TRBV7-9 and TRBJ1-2; perhaps TRBD1 as D (6 bases). Germline values: CDR1 SEHNR, CDR2 FQNEAQ (reference sequence). The CDR3 covers 13 residues. The germline V and J ends were trimmed by 6 bases and 4 bases, with 12 bases remaining between them. The CDR3 loop reads CASRLGAGYGYTF. DNA of the CDR3: TGTGCCAGCAGGTTGGGGGCTGGCTATGGCTACACCTTC.

J is TRBJ2-3 and V is TRBV7-6, with D hard to call. V gave up 4 bases and J gave up 2 bases, with 19 bases separating them. The germline CDR1 and CDR2 sequences are SGHVS and FNYEAQ. The CDR3 consists of 17 residues. The CDR3 bases are TGTGCCAGCAGCTCCGAACACCGCCGGAGATTCACAGATACGCAGTATTTT. This codes for CASSSEHRRRFTDTQYF.

This clone occurred once. V gene TRBV12-5 combines with J gene TRBJ2-3; TRBD2 might be the D (6 bases). The CDR3 is 16 residues long. Looked up from germline, CDR1 is LGHNT and CDR2 is FRNRAP. Trimming left V 0 bases short and J 4 bases short, with 14 bases between. CDR3 protein: CASGLVTGVRPDTQYF. The CDR3 nucleotides are TGTGCTAGTGGTTTGGTAACGGGAGTGCGTCCAGATACGCAGTATTTT.

This chain joins TRBV12-5 and TRBJ1-1; the D gene is possibly TRBD1 (6 bases). V lost 3 bases and J lost 1, with 15 bases in between. This CDR3 has 16 amino acids. The germline V gene encodes CDR1 LGHNT and CDR2 FRNRAP. DNA of the CDR3: TGTGCTAGTGGTTTAGAAACAGGGACACCGAACACTGAAGCTTTCTTT. Protein: CASGLETGTPNTEAFF.

The V and J genes are TRBV13 and TRBJ1-2; a weak D match, TRBD1 (5 bases). Germline-derived CDR1 and CDR2 are PRHDT and FYEKMQ (reference sequence). Trimming took 5 bases from V and 4 from J, leaving 11 bases between them. The CDR3 runs to 13 residues. The CDR3: CASSLRRGYGYTF. CDR3 sequence (DNA): TGTGCCAGCAGCCTTCGTAGGGGCTATGGCTACACCTTC.

The chain recombines TRBV11-2 with TRBJ2-5, with D possibly being TRBD2 (5 bases). Germline CDR1 and CDR2: SGHAT and FQNNGV. The CDR3 is made up of 15 amino acids. The V gene lost 3 bases and the J gene lost 0 bases, with 11 bases spanning the gap. CDR3 nucleotides: TGTGCCAGCAGCTTCTGGACTGAGCACCAAGAGACCCAGTACTTC. Encoded protein: CASSFWTEHQETQYF.